The entry below gives a single TCR beta chain sequence along with its context. Its antigen is not known. Using its own MiXCR run on the reads, TCRdb lists one record per CDR3 protein. The table has about 920,000 distinct CDR3 sequences, about 33% seen once; the top ten hold roughly an eighth. The data belong to a study of T cell repertoires in cytomegalovirus infection. Between the trimmed V and J ends, which lost 9 bases and 8 bases, there was a span of 19 bases. Per germline, CDR1 LNHDA and CDR2 SQIVND (reference sequence). The CDR3 loop spans 13 amino acids. The TCR comes from a human donor in good health (CMV status not recorded). Some clones in this sample may be carry-over from other donors' samples. V gene TRBV19 combines with J gene TRBJ1-2; no firm D call. Specimen: cultured CD8+ T cells from PBMCs, collected from culture after CMV antigen stimulation. CDR3 sequence (DNA): TGTGCCAGCCGACCCGACAAACAGCAGGGCTACACCTTC. It is translated as CASRPDKQQGYTF.